The clone carrying this T cell receptor (beta chain) occurred many times. The CDR3 extends over 16 amino acids. V gave up 6 bases and J gave up 6 bases; unmatched junction bases: 10. Germline V CDR1 and CDR2: MDHEN, SYDVKM. This entry belongs to a study of regulatory T cells in long-lasting Graves disease. Time point indicated: persistent/refractory GD, antithyroid drugs over 5 years with positive TRAb. Following extraction of RNA from PBMCs, that RNA was used to make the TCR library. Construction of the TCR beta libraries employed iRepertoire HTBI primers in conjunction with Arm-PCR of CDR3 regions. Original handling: The study identified 50 to 70 TRBV and more than 11 TRBJ segments across samples. MiXCR, run by TCRdb on the multiplex PCR reads, gives a single entry per CDR3 protein. The V and J calls and clone size come from TCRdb's table, not from the authors' own analysis. The repertoire holds 430,000 or so distinct CDR3 sequences, with roughly a fifth as singletons.

Sequences were derived from peripheral blood mononuclear cells (PBMCs), sampled when the disease was refractory, from a patient treated with antithyroid drugs. This chain uses TRBV28 with TRBJ2-1; 11 nucleotides line up with TRBD2. This clonotype was sampled from a female donor with Graves disease. This chain's CDR3 is CASSHAGTSGSNEQFF. CDR3 DNA sequence: TGTGCCAGCAGCCACGCCGGGACTAGCGGTAGCAATGAGCAGTTCTTC.